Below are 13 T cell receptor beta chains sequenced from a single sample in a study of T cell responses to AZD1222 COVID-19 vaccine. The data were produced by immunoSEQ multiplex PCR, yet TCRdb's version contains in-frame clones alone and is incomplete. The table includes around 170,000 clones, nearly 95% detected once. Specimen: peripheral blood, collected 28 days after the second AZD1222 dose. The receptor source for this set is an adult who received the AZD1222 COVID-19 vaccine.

The chain's CDR3 is CASSRTGTYPYEQYF. DNA for the CDR3: TGTGCCAGTAGTAGAACCGGGACATACCCCTACGAGCAGTACTTC. This rearrangement joins TRBV19 to TRBJ2-7, with a tentative D call TRBD1 (6 bases). Trimming cost V 4 bases and J 2 bases, with 15 bases left between them. The germline gives CDR1 LNHDA, CDR2 SQIVND (reference sequence). This CDR3 is 15 amino acids long.

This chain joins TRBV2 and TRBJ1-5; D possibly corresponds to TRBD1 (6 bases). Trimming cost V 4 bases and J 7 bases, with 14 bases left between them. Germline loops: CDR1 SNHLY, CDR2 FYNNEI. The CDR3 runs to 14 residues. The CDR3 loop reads CASSANTGNQPQHF. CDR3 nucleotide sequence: TGTGCCAGCAGTGCTAACACAGGGAACCAGCCCCAGCATTTT. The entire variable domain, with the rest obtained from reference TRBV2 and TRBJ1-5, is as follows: EPEVTQTPSHQVTQMGQEVILRCVPISNHLYFYWYRQILGQKVEFLVSFYNNEISEKSEIFDDQFSVERPDGSNFTLKIRSTKLEDSAMYFCASSANTGNQPQHFGDGTRLSIL.

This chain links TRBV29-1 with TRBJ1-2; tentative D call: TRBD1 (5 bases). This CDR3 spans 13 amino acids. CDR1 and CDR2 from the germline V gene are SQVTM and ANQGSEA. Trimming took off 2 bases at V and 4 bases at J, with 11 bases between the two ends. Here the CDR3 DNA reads TGCAGCGTTGAATATTGGGACGGCTATGGCTACACCTTC. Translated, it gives CSVEYWDGYGYTF.

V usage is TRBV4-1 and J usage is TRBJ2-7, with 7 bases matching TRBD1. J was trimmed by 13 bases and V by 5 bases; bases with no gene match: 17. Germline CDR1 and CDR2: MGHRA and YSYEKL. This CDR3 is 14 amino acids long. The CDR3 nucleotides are TGCGCCAGCAGCACCCCGGGACAGAAAATGAGAAGTTACTTC. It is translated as CASSTPGQKMRSYF.

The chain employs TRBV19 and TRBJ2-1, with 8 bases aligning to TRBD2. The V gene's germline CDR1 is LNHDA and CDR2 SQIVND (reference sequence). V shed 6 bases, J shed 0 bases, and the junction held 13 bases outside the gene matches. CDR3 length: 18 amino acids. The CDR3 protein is CASSRTPTGTSSYNEQFF. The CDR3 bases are TGTGCCAGTAGCCGAACCCCAACCGGGACTAGCTCCTACAATGAGCAGTTCTTC.

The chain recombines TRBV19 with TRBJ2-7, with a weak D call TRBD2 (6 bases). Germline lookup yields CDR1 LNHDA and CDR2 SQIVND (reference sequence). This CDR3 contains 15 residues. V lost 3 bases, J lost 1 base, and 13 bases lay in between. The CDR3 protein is CASSMEGSGSYEQYF. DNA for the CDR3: TGTGCCAGTAGTATGGAGGGATCCGGATCCTACGAGCAGTACTTC.

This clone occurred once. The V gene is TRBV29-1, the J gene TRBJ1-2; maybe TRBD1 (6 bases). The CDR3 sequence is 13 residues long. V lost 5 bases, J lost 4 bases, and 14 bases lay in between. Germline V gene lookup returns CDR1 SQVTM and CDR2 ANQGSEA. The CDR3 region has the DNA TGCAGCGTTACGACTTGGGACACCTATGGCTACACCTTC. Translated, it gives CSVTTWDTYGYTF.

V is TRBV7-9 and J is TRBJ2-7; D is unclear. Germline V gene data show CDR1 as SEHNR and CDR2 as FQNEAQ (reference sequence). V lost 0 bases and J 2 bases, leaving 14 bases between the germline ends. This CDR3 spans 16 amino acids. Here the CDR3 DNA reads TGTGCCAGCAGCTTAGCGACCTCAAGGGCCACCTACGAGCAGTACTTC. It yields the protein CASSLATSRATYEQYF.

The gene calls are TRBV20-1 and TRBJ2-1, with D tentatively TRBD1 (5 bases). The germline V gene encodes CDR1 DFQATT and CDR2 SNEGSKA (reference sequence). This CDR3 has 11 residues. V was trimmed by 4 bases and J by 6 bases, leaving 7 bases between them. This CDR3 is CSAIGANEQFF. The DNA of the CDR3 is TGCAGTGCTATAGGGGCCAATGAGCAGTTCTTC.

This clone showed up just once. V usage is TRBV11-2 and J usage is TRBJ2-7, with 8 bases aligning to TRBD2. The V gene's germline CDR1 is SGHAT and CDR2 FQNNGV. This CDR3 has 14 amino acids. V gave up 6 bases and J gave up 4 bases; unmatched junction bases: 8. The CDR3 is CASSYQRGRYEQYF. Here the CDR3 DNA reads TGTGCCAGCAGTTACCAGCGGGGGAGGTACGAGCAGTACTTC.

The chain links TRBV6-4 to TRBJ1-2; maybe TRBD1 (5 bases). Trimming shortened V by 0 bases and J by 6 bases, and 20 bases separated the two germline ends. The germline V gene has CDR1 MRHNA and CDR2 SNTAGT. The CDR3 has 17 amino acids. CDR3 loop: CASSDSESAGRVNGYTF. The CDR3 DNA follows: TGTGCCAGCAGTGACTCTGAATCGGCGGGCAGGGTGAATGGCTACACCTTC.

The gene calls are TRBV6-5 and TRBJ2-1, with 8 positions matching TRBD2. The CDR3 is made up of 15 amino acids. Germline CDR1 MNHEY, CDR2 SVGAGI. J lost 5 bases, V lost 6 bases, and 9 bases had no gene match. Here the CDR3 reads CASRTTSAINNEQFF. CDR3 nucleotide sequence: TGTGCCAGCAGAACGACTAGCGCCATAAACAATGAGCAGTTCTTC.

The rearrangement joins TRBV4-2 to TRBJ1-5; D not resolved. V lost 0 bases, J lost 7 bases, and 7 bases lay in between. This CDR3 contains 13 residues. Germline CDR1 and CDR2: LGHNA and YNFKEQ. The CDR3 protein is CASSQESAQPQHF. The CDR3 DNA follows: TGTGCCAGCAGCCAAGAATCAGCCCAGCCCCAGCATTTT.